Below are 10 T cell receptor beta chains sequenced from a single sample in a study of OX40 agonist ivuxolimab in advanced cancers. The method was immunoSEQ multiplex PCR; TCRdb's version includes in-frame clones alone and lacks a portion of them. The top ten clones hold 11% to 15% of a sample with some 60,000 clones, about 89% of them seen once. The sample consisted of CD4+ or CD8+ T cells sorted from blood, taken in a trial of the OX40 agonist ivuxolimab. Source of these receptors: an adult with an advanced solid tumor such as melanoma, head and neck, liver or kidney cancer.

This clone was observed a handful of times. This chain uses TRBV2 with TRBJ2-6; D gene ambiguous. Trimming stripped 6 bases from V and 0 bases from J, with 0 bases between. The CDR3 has 12 amino acids. Germline-derived CDR1 and CDR2 are SNHLY and FYNNEI. In DNA, the CDR3 is TGTGCCAGCAGCTCTGGGGCCAACGTCCTGACTTTC. Protein: CASSSGANVLTF.

The V call is TRBV6-6, the J call TRBJ1-5; no clear D. Between the trimmed V and J ends, which lost 9 bases and 0 bases, there was a span of 9 bases. This CDR3 comprises 13 residues. Germline V gene lookup returns CDR1 MNHNY and CDR2 SVGAGI (reference sequence). The CDR3 loop reads CASRLDSNQPQHF. CDR3 DNA sequence: TGTGCCAGTCGATTAGATAGCAATCAGCCCCAGCATTTT.

The J gene is TRBJ1-1, the V gene TRBV6-1, with D hard to call. CDR1 MNHNS and CDR2 SASEGT come from the germline V gene. This CDR3 region has 13 residues. V lost 5 bases and J 7 bases, leaving 14 bases between the germline ends. The CDR3 region is CASSKDGEFEAFF. For the CDR3, the DNA is TGTGCCAGCAGTAAGGACGGCGAGTTTGAAGCTTTCTTT.

The chain is built from TRBV19 and TRBJ1-5; no definite D call. This CDR3 comprises 14 residues. CDR1 and CDR2 (germline): LNHDA, SQIVND (reference sequence). V gave up 1 base and J gave up 1 base, with 5 bases separating them. CDR3 in amino acids: CASSIGVSNQPQHF. The CDR3 DNA sequence: TGTGCCAGTAGTATAGGAGTGAGCAATCAGCCCCAGCATTTT. Using reference TRBV19 and TRBJ1-5 for the parts outside the CDR3, the full variable domain is DGGITQSPKYLFRKEGQNVTLSCEQNLNHDAMYWYRQDPGQGLRLIYYSQIVNDFQKGDIAEGYSVSREKKESFPLTVTSAQKNPTAFYLCASSIGVSNQPQHFGDGTRLSIL.

This clone appeared a single time. V usage is TRBV10-2 and J usage is TRBJ2-1; a possible D gene is TRBD2 (6 bases). Germline V lookup: CDR1 WSHSY, CDR2 SAAADI. The CDR3 consists of 16 residues. Trimming cost V 5 bases and J 1 base, with 15 bases left between them. Here the CDR3 reads CASSSSRDWSYNEQFF. In DNA form, the CDR3 reads TGCGCCAGCAGTTCATCCCGGGACTGGTCCTACAATGAGCAGTTCTTC.

This clone turned up a few times. The chain uses TRBV7-9 and TRBJ2-3; D is possibly TRBD1 (6 bases). The germline gives CDR1 SEHNR, CDR2 FQNEAQ (reference sequence). V was trimmed by 4 bases and J by 2 bases, leaving 13 bases between them. The length of the CDR3 is 15 residues. CDR3 in DNA: TGTGCCAGCAGCTCCCGCGGACAGTTCACAGATACGCAGTATTTT. Protein: CASSSRGQFTDTQYF.

This rearrangement joins TRBV5-6 to TRBJ2-2; D unresolved. The germline V and J ends were trimmed by 4 bases and 7 bases, with 14 bases remaining between them. This CDR3 comprises 14 residues. Per germline, CDR1 SGHDT and CDR2 YYEEEE. This CDR3 reads CASSPRSSNGELFF. In DNA, the CDR3 is TGTGCCAGCAGCCCTCGGAGTTCTAACGGGGAGCTGTTTTTT.

V is TRBV5-5 and J is TRBJ2-2; 9 positions match TRBD1. Germline-derived CDR1 and CDR2 are SGHKS and YYEKEE (reference sequence). The CDR3 has 15 residues. V dropped 1 base and J dropped 6; count of bases not matched to a gene: 4. The CDR3 loop reads CASSLRTGEPGELFF. As DNA, the CDR3 is TGTGCCAGCAGCTTGCGGACAGGGGAGCCCGGGGAGCTGTTTTTT.

This chain links TRBV30 with TRBJ2-1, with TRBD2 matching over 12 bases. J gave up 8 bases and V 5 bases, and 7 bases lay outside the gene matches. There are 14 residues in the CDR3. The V gene's germline CDR1 is GTSNPN and CDR2 SVGIG (reference sequence). The CDR3 sequence is CAWGGLAGLYEQFF. CDR3 bases: TGTGCCTGGGGAGGACTAGCGGGATTGTATGAGCAGTTCTTC.

This chain joins TRBV18 and TRBJ2-3; no clear D gene. CDR3 size: 17 residues. Looked up from germline, CDR1 is KGHSH and CDR2 is LQKENI. V dropped 1 base and J dropped 0 bases, with 14 bases sitting between them. CDR3 DNA: TGTGCCAGCTCACCACGTCTCGCGGTTTCTAGCACAGATACGCAGTATTTT. Amino acid sequence: CASSPRLAVSSTDTQYF.